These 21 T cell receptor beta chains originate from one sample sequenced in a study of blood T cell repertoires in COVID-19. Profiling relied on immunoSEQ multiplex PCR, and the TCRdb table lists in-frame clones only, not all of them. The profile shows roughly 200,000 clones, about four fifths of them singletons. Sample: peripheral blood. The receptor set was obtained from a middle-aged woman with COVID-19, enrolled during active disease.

The CDR3 spells CASSQVRGQEETQYF. The DNA of the CDR3 is TGTGCCAGCAGCCAAGTGAGGGGACAGGAAGAGACCCAGTACTTC. This chain uses TRBV3-1 (or the pseudogene TRBV3-2) with TRBJ2-5; 8 bases fit TRBD1. Trimming removed 1 base from V and 3 bases from J; junction bases left unmatched: 4. This CDR3 contains 15 residues. Germline V CDR1 and CDR2: LGHDT, YNNKEL (reference sequence).

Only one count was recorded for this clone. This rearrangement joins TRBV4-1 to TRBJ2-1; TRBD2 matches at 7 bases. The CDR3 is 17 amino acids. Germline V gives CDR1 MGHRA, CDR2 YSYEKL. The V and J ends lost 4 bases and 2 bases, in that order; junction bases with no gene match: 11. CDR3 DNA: TGCGCCAGCAGCCCCCGAGGGAGGGGCGACGCCTACAATGAGCAGTTCTTC. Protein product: CASSPRGRGDAYNEQFF.

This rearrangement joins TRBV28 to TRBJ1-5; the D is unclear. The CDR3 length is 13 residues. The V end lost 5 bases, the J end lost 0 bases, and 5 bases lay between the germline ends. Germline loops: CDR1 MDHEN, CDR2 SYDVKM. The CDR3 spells CASSRDSNQPQHF. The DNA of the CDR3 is TGTGCCAGCAGTCGAGATAGCAATCAGCCCCAGCATTTT.

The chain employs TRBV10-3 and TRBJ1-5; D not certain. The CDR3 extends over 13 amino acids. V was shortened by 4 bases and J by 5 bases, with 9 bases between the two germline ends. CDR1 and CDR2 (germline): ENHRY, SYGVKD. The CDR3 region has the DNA TGTGCCATCAGTGTTCAGGTAGATCAGCCCCAGCATTTT. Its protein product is CAISVQVDQPQHF.

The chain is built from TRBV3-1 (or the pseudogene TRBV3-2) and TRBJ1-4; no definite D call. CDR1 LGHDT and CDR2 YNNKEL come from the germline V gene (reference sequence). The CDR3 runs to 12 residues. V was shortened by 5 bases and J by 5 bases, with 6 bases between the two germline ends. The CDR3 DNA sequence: TGTGCCAGCAGCTTAAGCAATGAAAAACTGTTTTTT. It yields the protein CASSLSNEKLFF.

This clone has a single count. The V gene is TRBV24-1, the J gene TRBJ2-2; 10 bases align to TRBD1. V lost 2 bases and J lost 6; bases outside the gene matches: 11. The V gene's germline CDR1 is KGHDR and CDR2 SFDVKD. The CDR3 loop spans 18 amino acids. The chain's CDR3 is CATSDYLTWGTGAGELFF. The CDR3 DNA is TGTGCCACCAGTGATTATCTTACATGGGGGACAGGGGCCGGGGAGCTGTTTTTT.

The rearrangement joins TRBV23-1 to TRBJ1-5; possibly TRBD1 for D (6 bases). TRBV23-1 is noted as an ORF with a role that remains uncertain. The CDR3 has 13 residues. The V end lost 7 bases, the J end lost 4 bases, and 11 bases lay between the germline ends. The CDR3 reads CASTRQANQPQHF. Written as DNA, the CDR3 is TGCGCCAGCACCCGACAGGCAAATCAGCCCCAGCATTTT.

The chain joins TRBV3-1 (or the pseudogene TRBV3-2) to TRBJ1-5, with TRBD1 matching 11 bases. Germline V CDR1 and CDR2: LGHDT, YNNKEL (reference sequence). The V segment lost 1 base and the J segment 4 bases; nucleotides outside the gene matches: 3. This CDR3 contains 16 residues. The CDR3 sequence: CASSQGTGGRNQPQHF. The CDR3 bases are TGTGCCAGCAGCCAAGGGACAGGGGGCAGGAATCAGCCCCAGCATTTT.

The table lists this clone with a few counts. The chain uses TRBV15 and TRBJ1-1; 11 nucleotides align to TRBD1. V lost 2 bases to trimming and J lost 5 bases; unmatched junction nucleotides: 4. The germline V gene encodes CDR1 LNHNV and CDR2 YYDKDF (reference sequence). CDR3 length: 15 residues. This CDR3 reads CATSRRGQGETEAFF. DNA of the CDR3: TGTGCCACCAGCAGACGGGGACAGGGGGAAACTGAAGCTTTCTTT.

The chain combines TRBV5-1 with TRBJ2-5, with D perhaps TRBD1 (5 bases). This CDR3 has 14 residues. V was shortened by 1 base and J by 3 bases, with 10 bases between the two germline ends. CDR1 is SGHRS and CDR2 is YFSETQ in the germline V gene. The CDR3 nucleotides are TGCGCCAGCAGCTTGCGGCAGGGTAAAGAGACCCAGTACTTC. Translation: CASSLRQGKETQYF.

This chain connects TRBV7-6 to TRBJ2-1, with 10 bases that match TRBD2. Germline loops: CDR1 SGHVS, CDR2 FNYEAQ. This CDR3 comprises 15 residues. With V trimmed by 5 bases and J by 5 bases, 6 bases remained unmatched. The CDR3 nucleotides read TGTGCCAGCAGCGTCCTTAGCGGGGGGAACAATGAGCAGTTCTTC. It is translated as CASSVLSGGNNEQFF.

This chain's CDR3 is CAWLWNTEAFF. CDR3 DNA: TGTGCCTGGCTCTGGAACACTGAAGCTTTCTTT. The rearrangement uses TRBV30 and TRBJ1-1; no reliable D call. The CDR3 loop spans 11 amino acids. Trimming took 5 bases from V and 1 from J, leaving 5 bases between them. Germline-derived CDR1 and CDR2 are GTSNPN and SVGIG (reference sequence).

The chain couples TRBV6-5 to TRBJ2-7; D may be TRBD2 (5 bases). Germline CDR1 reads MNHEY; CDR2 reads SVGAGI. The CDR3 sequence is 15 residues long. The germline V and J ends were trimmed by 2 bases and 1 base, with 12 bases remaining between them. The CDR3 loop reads CASSYDRTGSYEQYV. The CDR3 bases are TGTGCCAGCAGTTACGATAGGACGGGGTCCTACGAGCAGTACGTC.

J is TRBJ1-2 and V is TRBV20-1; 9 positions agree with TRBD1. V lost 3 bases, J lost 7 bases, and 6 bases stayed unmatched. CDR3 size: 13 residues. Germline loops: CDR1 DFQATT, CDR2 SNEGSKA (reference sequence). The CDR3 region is CSASPGTGSGYTF. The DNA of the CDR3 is TGCAGTGCTAGTCCCGGGACAGGGAGTGGCTACACCTTC.

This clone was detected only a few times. CDR3 loop: CASSLAGNYGYTF. CDR3 bases: TGTGCCAGCAGCTTGGCAGGGAACTATGGCTACACCTTC. V gene TRBV5-5 combines with J gene TRBJ1-2, with D possibly being TRBD1 (5 bases). Trimming cost V 0 bases and J 2 bases, with 5 bases left between them. CDR1 is SGHKS, CDR2 YYEKEE, per germline (reference sequence). There are 13 residues in the CDR3.

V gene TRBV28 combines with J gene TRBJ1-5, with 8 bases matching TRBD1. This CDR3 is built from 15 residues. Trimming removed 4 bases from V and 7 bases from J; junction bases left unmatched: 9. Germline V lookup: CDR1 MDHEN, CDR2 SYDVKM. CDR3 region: CASSYAGQGRQPQHF. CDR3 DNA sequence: TGTGCCAGCAGTTACGCCGGACAGGGAAGACAGCCCCAGCATTTT.

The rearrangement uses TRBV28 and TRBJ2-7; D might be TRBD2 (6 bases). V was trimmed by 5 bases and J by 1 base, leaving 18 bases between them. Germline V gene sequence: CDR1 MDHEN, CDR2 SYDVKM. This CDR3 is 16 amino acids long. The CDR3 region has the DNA TGTGCCAGCAGTCCCCCGCCCGGGAGTGGTTCCTACGAGCAGTACTTC. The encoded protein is CASSPPPGSGSYEQYF.

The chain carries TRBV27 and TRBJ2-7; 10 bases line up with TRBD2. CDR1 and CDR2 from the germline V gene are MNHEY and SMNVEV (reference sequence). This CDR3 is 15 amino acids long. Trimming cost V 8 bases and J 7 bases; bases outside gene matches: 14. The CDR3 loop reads CASGTRTSGTREQYF. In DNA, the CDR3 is TGTGCCAGCGGAACGCGTACTAGCGGGACTCGGGAGCAGTACTTC.

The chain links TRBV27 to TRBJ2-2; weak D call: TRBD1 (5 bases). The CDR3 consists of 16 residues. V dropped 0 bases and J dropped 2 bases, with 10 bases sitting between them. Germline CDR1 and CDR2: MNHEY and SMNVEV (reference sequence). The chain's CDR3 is CASSLSLQENTGELFF. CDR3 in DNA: TGTGCCAGCAGTTTATCGCTACAGGAAAACACCGGGGAGCTGTTTTTT.

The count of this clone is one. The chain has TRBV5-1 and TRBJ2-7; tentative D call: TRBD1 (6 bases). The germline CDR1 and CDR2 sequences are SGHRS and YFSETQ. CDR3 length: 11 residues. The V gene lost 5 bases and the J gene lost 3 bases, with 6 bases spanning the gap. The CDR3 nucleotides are TGCGCCAGCAGACAGGGCTACGAGCAGTACTTC. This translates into CASRQGYEQYF.

CDR3 coding DNA: TGTGCCTGGAGTGCGCCGGACAGCCCCAGCTCCTATAATTCACCCCTCCACTTT. It specifies CAWSAPDSPSSYNSPLHF. This chain uses TRBV30 with TRBJ1-6; D possibly corresponds to TRBD1 (6 bases). In germline, CDR1 is GTSNPN, CDR2 SVGIG (reference sequence). CDR3 length: 18 residues. Trimming pared 1 base from V and 0 bases from J, leaving 16 bases between.